Following are 32 T cell receptor beta chains from one sample sequenced in a study of human T cells and chemical hapten exposure. One entry per CDR3 protein results from TCRdb running MiXCR on the RACE reads. This table has more than 150,000 distinct CDR3 sequences, more than 14% appearing once. The time point is: patch test 1, 2 weeks after DPC sensitization. Described treatment: therapeutic diphenylcyclopropenone sensitization with weekly scalp DPC. The sample was whole blood, taken in connection with sensitization to the hapten diphenylcyclopropenone (DPC). These receptors all stem from a woman in her 30s with alopecia areata. Some clones in this sample may be carry-over from other donors' samples.

This clonotype has more than one count but fewer than ten. The genes are TRBV12-3 or TRBV12-4 and TRBJ2-7; D not certain. The CDR3 loop spans 11 amino acids. The germline V and J ends were trimmed by 4 bases and 5 bases, with 6 bases remaining between them. The CDR3 region is CASSSGHEQYF. The CDR3 DNA follows: TGTGCCAGCAGTTCAGGACACGAGCAGTACTTC.

This rearrangement joins TRBV7-6 to TRBJ2-1, with 12 bases aligning to TRBD2. The V gene end was trimmed by 5 bases and the J gene end by 6 bases; junction bases not matched to a gene: 5. This CDR3 is built from 15 residues. The germline V gene has CDR1 SGHVS and CDR2 FNYEAQ. The DNA of the CDR3 is TGTGCCAGCAGCGGACGACTAGCGGGGGCCAATGAGCAGTTCTTC. It translates to CASSGRLAGANEQFF.

This clonotype was observed a handful of times. The V gene is TRBV11-1, the J gene TRBJ2-5; D gene unclear. V dropped 5 bases and J dropped 2 bases, with 12 bases sitting between them. The germline V gene has CDR1 SGHAT and CDR2 FQDESV (reference sequence). The CDR3 sequence is 14 residues long. CDR3 sequence (DNA): TGTGCCAGCAGCCCCAGGTGGCCTCAAGAGACCCAGTACTTC. As protein: CASSPRWPQETQYF.

The CDR3 region has the DNA TGTGCCAGTTCCAGGACTAGCGGGAGGAGGTCAGATACGCAGTATTTT. Protein product: CASSRTSGRRSDTQYF. The chain combines TRBV19 with TRBJ2-3, with TRBD2 identical over 14 bases. Germline trimming cut 8 bases from V and 4 bases from J; bases unmatched to any gene: 8. The CDR3 runs to 16 residues. Germline V CDR1 and CDR2: LNHDA, SQIVND (reference sequence).

This clonotype was picked up a small number of times. The chain couples TRBV29-1 to TRBJ1-2, with TRBD1 as a possible D gene (5 bases). CDR1 is SQVTM, CDR2 ANQGSEA, per germline. CDR3 size: 11 residues. This chain's CDR3 is CITGANYGYTF. CDR3 DNA sequence: TGCATTACAGGAGCTAACTATGGCTACACCTTC.

The V gene is TRBV29-1, the J gene TRBJ1-5; 8 positions agree with TRBD1. The V gene end was trimmed by 4 bases and the J gene end by 2 bases; junction bases not matched to a gene: 1. From germline, CDR1 is SQVTM and CDR2 ANQGSEA. The CDR3 loop spans 13 amino acids. CDR3 coding DNA: TGCAGCGTTGCAGGGGGCGGCAATCAGCCCCAGCATTTT. The encoded protein is CSVAGGGNQPQHF.

The chain has TRBV7-9 and TRBJ2-1, with 8 bases matching TRBD2. The CDR3 is 14 amino acids. Germline-derived CDR1 and CDR2 are SEHNR and FQNEAQ (reference sequence). V lost 5 bases, J lost 7 bases, and 7 bases stayed unmatched. CDR3: CASSISGVINEQFF. DNA for the CDR3: TGTGCCAGCAGCATTAGCGGGGTGATAAATGAGCAGTTCTTC.

The gene calls are TRBV15 and TRBJ1-4; possibly TRBD1 for D (5 bases). Germline V gene lookup returns CDR1 LNHNV and CDR2 YYDKDF (reference sequence). The CDR3 has 14 residues. Trimming shortened V by 4 bases and J by 8 bases, and 14 bases separated the two germline ends. The CDR3 loop is CATSKGLREEKLFF. The CDR3 bases are TGTGCCACCAGCAAGGGGTTGAGGGAGGAAAAACTGTTTTTT.

The V call is TRBV7-9, the J call TRBJ2-7, with 7 bases identical to TRBD1. The CDR3 spans 16 residues. The V gene end was trimmed by 5 bases and the J gene end by 6 bases; junction bases not matched to a gene: 16. The germline CDR1 and CDR2 sequences are SEHNR and FQNEAQ (reference sequence). The CDR3 nucleotides read TGTGCCAGCAGCCCCGCGACAGGGATGGGACCCTCCGAGCAGTACTTC. This translates into CASSPATGMGPSEQYF.

Many counts were recorded for this clonotype. This chain joins TRBV28 and TRBJ2-7, with no clear D. The CDR3 consists of 11 residues. V was cut by 3 bases and J by 3 bases, with 3 bases left in between. Per the germline V gene, CDR1 is MDHEN and CDR2 is SYDVKM. The CDR3 DNA reads as TGTGCCAGCAGTTTTATCTACGAGCAGTACTTC. This gives the protein CASSFIYEQYF.

The sample holds a few counts of this clonotype. The rearrangement links TRBV20-1 to TRBJ1-2; 12 bases map to TRBD1. The CDR3 consists of 15 residues. CDR1 DFQATT and CDR2 SNEGSKA come from the germline V gene (reference sequence). After removal of 4 bases from V and 4 bases from J, the junction contained 7 bases not matched to a gene. Written as DNA, the CDR3 is TGCAGTGCTACCGGGACAGGGGGCAGTAGCTATGGCTACACCTTC. This sequence encodes CSATGTGGSSYGYTF.

The table lists this clonotype with a few counts. The chain is built from TRBV6-1 and TRBJ2-7; 12 bases fit TRBD1. This CDR3 region has 15 residues. Germline V gene lookup returns CDR1 MNHNS and CDR2 SASEGT. V lost 6 bases and J lost 6; bases outside the gene matches: 9. The CDR3 DNA reads as TGTGCCAGCAGGGGCCATGGGACAGGGGGCTTCGAGCAGTACTTC. It is translated as CASRGHGTGGFEQYF.

This clonotype was counted a few times. V usage is TRBV2 and J usage is TRBJ2-5; D is possibly TRBD1 (6 bases). Germline CDR1 and CDR2: SNHLY and FYNNEI. CDR3 size: 16 residues. The V and J ends lost 3 bases and 0 bases respectively, with 14 bases between them. CDR3 coding DNA: TGTGCCAGCAGTGAGGTTGGGGGCCCTGACCAAGAGACCCAGTACTTC. Translation gives CASSEVGGPDQETQYF.

There are a few counts of this clonotype. V usage is TRBV28 and J usage is TRBJ1-2; a weak D match, TRBD1 (5 bases). V lost 3 bases to trimming and J lost 8 bases, with 16 bases between them. CDR1 is MDHEN, CDR2 SYDVKM, per germline. The CDR3 has 14 residues. The CDR3 DNA is TGTGCCAGCAGTTTGCTCGGGGGTTCTAAGGGCTACACCTTC. Protein sequence: CASSLLGGSKGYTF.

This clonotype was counted ten times or more. The V gene is TRBV7-9, the J gene TRBJ1-3; possible D gene TRBD1, 5 bases. The CDR3 covers 18 residues. V was cut by 4 bases and J by 0 bases, with 19 bases left in between. CDR1 is SEHNR and CDR2 is FQNEAQ in the germline V gene (reference sequence). The chain's CDR3 is CASSSLLVGGGSGNTIYF. CDR3 DNA: TGTGCCAGCAGCTCCCTTCTCGTCGGGGGTGGCTCTGGAAACACCATATATTTT.

Only a few counts were recorded for this clonotype. The rearrangement links TRBV12-3 or TRBV12-4 to TRBJ2-6; possible D gene TRBD1, 6 bases. Trimming cost V 2 bases and J 0 bases, with 17 bases left between them. The CDR3 length is 19 residues. The CDR3 loop reads CASSLILGGIISGANVLTF. CDR3 DNA: TGTGCCAGCAGTTTAATTCTAGGGGGAATAATCTCTGGGGCCAACGTCCTGACTTTC.

The genes are TRBV5-1 and TRBJ2-1, with 15 nucleotides matching TRBD2. V lost 4 bases, J lost 3 bases, and 8 bases stayed unmatched. Germline CDR1 reads SGHRS; CDR2 reads YFSETQ. This CDR3 is built from 18 residues. The CDR3 sequence: CASSPRTSGGALYNEQFF. The CDR3, as DNA: TGCGCCAGCAGCCCTCGGACTAGCGGGGGGGCTCTCTACAATGAGCAGTTCTTC.

This clonotype was seen a few times. V is TRBV6-6 and J is TRBJ2-2; D might be TRBD1 or TRBD2, each matching 6 bases. CDR3 length equals 17 residues. Looked up from germline, CDR1 is MNHNY and CDR2 is SVGAGI (reference sequence). V lost 7 bases, J lost 0 bases, and 18 bases lay in between. The CDR3 DNA reads as TGTGCCAGCACCCCCCGGGGGCAGGGTGCGAACACCGGGGAGCTGTTTTTT. As protein: CASTPRGQGANTGELFF.

The sample holds a few counts of this clonotype. This chain links TRBV28 with TRBJ1-1; D is undetermined. This CDR3 region has 11 residues. Trimming cost V 8 bases and J 1 base, with 5 bases left between them. Germline V CDR1 and CDR2: MDHEN, SYDVKM. The CDR3 DNA follows: TGTGCCAGCGAGGGGAACACTGAAGCTTTCTTT. Amino acid sequence: CASEGNTEAFF.

The rearrangement joins TRBV4-3 to TRBJ2-1, with 12 bases identical to TRBD2. CDR3 length: 20 amino acids. Germline V gives CDR1 LGHNA, CDR2 YSLEER. Trimming removed 1 base from V and 0 bases from J; junction bases left unmatched: 10. CDR3 in amino acids: CASSQGLAGGPYNSYNEQFF. DNA of the CDR3: TGCGCCAGCAGCCAAGGGCTAGCGGGAGGGCCTTACAACTCCTACAATGAGCAGTTCTTC.

This clonotype was recorded many times. The rearrangement links TRBV6-5 to TRBJ1-5; D may be TRBD1 (6 bases). The CDR3 contains 14 residues. Germline loops: CDR1 MNHEY, CDR2 SVGAGI. Trimming left V 6 bases short and J 4 bases short, with 13 bases between. CDR3 nucleotides: TGTGCCAGCAGGCTACAGGGAGGGAATCAGCCCCAGCATTTT. It is translated as CASRLQGGNQPQHF.

The table lists this clonotype with many counts. J is TRBJ1-1 and V is TRBV6-2 or TRBV6-3; D remains ambiguous. This CDR3 contains 13 residues. In germline, CDR1 is MNHEY, CDR2 SVGEGT. Trimming stripped 2 bases from V and 0 bases from J, with 4 bases between. The CDR3 nucleotides are TGTGCCAGCAGTTACACAATGAACACTGAAGCTTTCTTT. Amino acid sequence: CASSYTMNTEAFF.

This clonotype occurred a few times. The CDR3: CASSWTMAGELFF. The CDR3 nucleotides are TGTGCCAGCAGCTGGACTATGGCCGGGGAGCTGTTTTTT. The rearrangement joins TRBV7-2 to TRBJ2-2; weak D call: TRBD2 (6 bases). In germline, CDR1 is SGHTA, CDR2 FQGNSA. The CDR3 covers 13 residues. The V end lost 4 bases, the J end lost 6 bases, and 9 bases lay between the germline ends.

The chain combines TRBV6-2 or TRBV6-3 with TRBJ2-1; D is unclear. Trimming removed 0 bases at V and 8 bases at J, with 2 bases between. The germline V gene encodes CDR1 MNHEY and CDR2 SVGEGT. This CDR3 is built from 11 residues. CDR3 sequence: CASSYSDEQFF. The CDR3 coding sequence is TGTGCCAGCAGTTACTCGGATGAGCAGTTCTTC.

This clonotype was picked up many times. CDR3 sequence reads: CASSYSIGHNTEAFF. DNA for the CDR3: TGTGCCAGCAGTTACTCGATCGGCCACAACACTGAAGCTTTCTTT. The chain couples TRBV6-2 or TRBV6-3 to TRBJ1-1; no firm D call. The CDR3 is 15 residues long. Germline CDR1 and CDR2: MNHEY and SVGEGT. V was shortened by 0 bases and J by 2 bases, with 10 bases between the two germline ends.

This chain connects TRBV5-5 to TRBJ1-2, with D perhaps matching TRBD1 (5 bases). The CDR3 consists of 13 residues. V was trimmed by 2 bases and J by 4 bases, leaving 9 bases between them. Germline CDR1 is SGHKS and CDR2 is YYEKEE (reference sequence). The CDR3, as DNA: TGTGCCAGCAGCTTCGACAGAGCCTATGGCTACACCTTC. As protein: CASSFDRAYGYTF.

The chain couples TRBV7-9 to TRBJ1-4; TRBD1 is a possible D gene (5 bases). V lost 7 bases and J 3 bases, leaving 12 bases between the germline ends. Germline loops: CDR1 SEHNR, CDR2 FQNEAQ (reference sequence). CDR3 size: 14 residues. CDR3 coding DNA: TGTGCCAGCACCCGACAGTCGCCTAATGAAAAACTGTTTTTT. Its translation: CASTRQSPNEKLFF.

This clonotype was observed at least ten times. The chain employs TRBV19 and TRBJ1-2; 9 bases line up with TRBD1. The junction had 7 bases not matched to a gene; V was cut back by 3 bases and J by 2 bases. The germline CDR1 and CDR2 sequences are LNHDA and SQIVND (reference sequence). The CDR3 has 16 amino acids. The CDR3 here is CASSITGGAKNYGYTF. The CDR3 DNA is TGTGCCAGTAGTATTACAGGGGGCGCAAAGAACTATGGCTACACCTTC. Using reference TRBV19 and TRBJ1-2 for the parts outside the CDR3, the full variable domain is DGGITQSPKYLFRKEGQNVTLSCEQNLNHDAMYWYRQDPGQGLRLIYYSQIVNDFQKGDIAEGYSVSREKKESFPLTVTSAQKNPTAFYLCASSITGGAKNYGYTFGSGTRLTVV.

The sample holds a few counts of this clonotype. This chain connects TRBV29-1 to TRBJ2-7; 8 bases agree with TRBD1. Trimming removed 5 bases from V and 2 bases from J; junction bases left unmatched: 5. CDR1 is SQVTM, CDR2 ANQGSEA, per germline. This CDR3 region has 13 residues. The CDR3 region is CSVKTGGAYEQYF. In nucleotides, the CDR3 is TGCAGCGTTAAAACAGGGGGTGCCTACGAGCAGTACTTC.

This clonotype was seen more than once but under ten times. DNA for the CDR3: TGTGCCAGCAGACCGGGGAGTACCCGGAACACCGGGGAGCTGTTTTTT. Protein: CASRPGSTRNTGELFF. The rearrangement joins TRBV6-5 to TRBJ2-2; a weak D match, TRBD2 (5 bases). V shed 6 bases and J shed 1 base, with 15 bases lying between them. CDR3 size: 16 residues. Germline V lookup: CDR1 MNHEY, CDR2 SVGAGI.

The sample holds a few counts of this clonotype. The chain combines TRBV6-2 or TRBV6-3 with TRBJ2-4; TRBD1 matches at 8 bases. V gave up 5 bases and J gave up 1 base; unmatched junction bases: 1. Germline V gene sequence: CDR1 MNHEY, CDR2 SVGEGT. CDR3 length: 14 residues. The CDR3: CASSRQGAKNIQYF. CDR3 nucleotides: TGTGCCAGCAGTCGACAGGGGGCCAAAAACATTCAGTACTTC.

This clonotype came up many times. The chain recombines TRBV12-3 or TRBV12-4 with TRBJ2-1; D unresolved. This CDR3 spans 14 amino acids. Trimming took 2 bases from V and 0 from J, leaving 5 bases between them. This CDR3 is CASSLRSSYNEQFF. CDR3 sequence (DNA): TGTGCCAGCAGTTTAAGGAGCTCCTACAATGAGCAGTTCTTC.